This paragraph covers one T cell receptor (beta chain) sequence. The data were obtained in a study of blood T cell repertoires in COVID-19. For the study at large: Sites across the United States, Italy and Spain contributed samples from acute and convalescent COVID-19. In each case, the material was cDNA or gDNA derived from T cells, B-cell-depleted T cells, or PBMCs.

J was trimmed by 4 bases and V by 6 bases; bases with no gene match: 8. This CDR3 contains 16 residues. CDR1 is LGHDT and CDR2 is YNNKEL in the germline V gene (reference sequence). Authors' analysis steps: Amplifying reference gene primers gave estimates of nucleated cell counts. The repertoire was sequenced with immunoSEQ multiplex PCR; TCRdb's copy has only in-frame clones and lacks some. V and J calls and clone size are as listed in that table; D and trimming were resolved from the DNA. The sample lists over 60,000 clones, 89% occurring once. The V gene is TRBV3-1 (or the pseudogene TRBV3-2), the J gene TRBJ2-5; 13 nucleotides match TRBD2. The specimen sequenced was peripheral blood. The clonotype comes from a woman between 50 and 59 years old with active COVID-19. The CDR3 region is CASRKGGLAGVETQYF. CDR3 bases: TGTGCCAGCAGGAAGGGAGGACTAGCGGGAGTAGAGACCCAGTACTTC.